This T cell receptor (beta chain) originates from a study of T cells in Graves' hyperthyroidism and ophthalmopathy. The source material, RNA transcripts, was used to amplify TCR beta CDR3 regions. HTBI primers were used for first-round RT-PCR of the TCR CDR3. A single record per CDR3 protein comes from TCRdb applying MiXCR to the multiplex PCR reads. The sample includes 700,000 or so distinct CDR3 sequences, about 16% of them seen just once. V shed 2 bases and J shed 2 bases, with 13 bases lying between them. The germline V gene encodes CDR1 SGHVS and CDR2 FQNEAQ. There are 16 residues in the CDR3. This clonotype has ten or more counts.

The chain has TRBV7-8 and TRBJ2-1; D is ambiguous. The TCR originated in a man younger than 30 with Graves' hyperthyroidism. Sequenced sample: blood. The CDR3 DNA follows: TGTGCCAGCAGCTTACAGCGTGGGCCTACCTACAATGAGCAGTTCTTC. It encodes CASSLQRGPTYNEQFF.